The clone carrying this TCR beta chain has only one observation. The target antigen is unknown. The CDR3 totals 12 residues. Trimming stripped 4 bases from V and 3 bases from J, with 8 bases between. Germline CDR1 and CDR2: SGHDT and YYEEEE. The data are from a study of cytomegalovirus exposure and HLA in healthy donors. Study results and caveats: The investigators catalogued 180 or so TCR beta chains as cytomegalovirus-associated. Presence/absence analyses assumed roughly uniform sequencing depth across donors. Looking again later, the authors saw that most CMV-associated TCR beta chains seemed HLA-restricted. Most TCRs appeared rarely, but some public TCRs recurred in many donors.

PCR involved 60 Vbeta and 13 Jbeta primers. The protocol was immunoSEQ multiplex PCR, while the TCRdb copy is restricted to in-frame clones and leaves out a portion. The table lists fewer than 150,000 clones, roughly three quarters of them singletons. This clonotype was obtained from a male donor in good health and CMV-seronegative. The sequencing input was PBMCs. The chain recombines TRBV5-6 with TRBJ2-7; D is ambiguous. CDR3 region: CASSELNYEQYF. DNA for the CDR3: TGTGCCAGCAGCGAGCTTAACTACGAGCAGTACTTC.